This T cell receptor (beta chain) was retrieved from a study of shared clonotypes between healthy human individuals (TCRdb year 2020). Background on the whole study: The cohort comprised a couple of women and three men aged 18 to 49 years. For each donor, CD4 naive and CD4 memory were each given three plates, CD8 naive was given two plates, and CD8 memory was given one plate. To estimate repertoire size and how much clonotype sharing occurs between individuals, the study deeply sequenced the blood TCR repertoires of about 5 healthy adults. To increase sequencing depth and limit assay-specific biases, different laboratories used diverse techniques to prepare libraries and sequence TCR repertoires. Between about 0.94 and 8.9 billion PBMCs per donor were obtained by leukapheresis.

To note about this clone: The target of this receptor is not known. No much larger clone is present one base from it, and per-base qualities are unavailable.

CD8 naive samples consisted of CD45RO-negative cells that were positively selected for CCR7, yielding a CD45RA+CCR7+ population without TemRA cells. Healthy HIV-negative adults with no recently reported acute infections or vaccinations were included as donors. All donors were Caucasian adults living in Nashville, Tennessee, USA. Blood was collected by leukapheresis, and PBMCs were isolated by Ficoll-Histopaque density gradient centrifugation and then cryopreserved in liquid nitrogen vapor phase. Analytical flow cytometry was used to check the purity and quantity of each magnetically sorted T cell population. Each sorted fraction had its genomic DNA isolated and then quantified by UV absorbance on a Nanodrop 2000c. Using the deep immunoSEQ assay, multiplex PCR amplified TCR CDR3 regions from genomic DNA. For each cell subset, the extracted genomic DNA was distributed evenly across all wells of several immunoSEQ 96-well plates, and each plate served as one replicate. For sorted subsets, roughly 0.2 ug genomic DNA, equal to 30,000 or so T cell genomes, was loaded into each replicate PCR. Purified libraries were measured with a Qubit 3.0 fluorometer, size-checked on a Bioanalyzer 2100, and measured again with the KAPA Library Quantification kit. Each immunoSEQ 96-well plate was sequenced on its own single-read 150-cycle Illumina NextSeq 550 flow cell. The study's processing was this. Because the immunoSEQ output held only junctional sequences and lacked quality scores, the filtering could not match the filtering applied to full-length reads. To assign V/J genes and CDR3, sequences were annotated using PyIR, a Python wrapper for IgBLAST v1.9, with IMGT germline references. Reads were filtered out if the reads had weak V/J assignments (E-value above 1e-6), no CDR3, stop codons, out-of-frame junctions, or ambiguous translated residues. A V3J clonotype was defined by an identical inferred V gene, J gene, and CDR3 amino acid sequence. To compute the percentage overlap between repertoires, the number of shared unique clonotypes was divided by the size of the smaller repertoire. RTK rarefaction, the Chao1 estimator, and Recon v2.1 estimates of unobserved clonotypes were used to assess repertoire richness. Generation probabilities for all TCRbeta clonotypes obtained by the gDNA method from a handful of donors were computed using OLGA. TCRdb took this table from immuneACCESS and kept in-frame rearrangements with V and J called. Such tables lack part of the clones; where checked against another copy, unresolved V genes explain under half of the gap, and the rest is unexplained. Clone size and the V and J calls come from that table; the DNA yielded D and trimming. Recorded for this sample are about 600,000 clones; around 95% of them occurred a single time. The ten largest clonotypes hold about 0.11% of the sample.

Results and caveats for the whole study, not just this receptor: The genetic and exposure-history diversity represented was limited by the small number of donors. Naive subsets generally had larger estimated clonotype richness than memory subsets did. Clonotypes shared by all four sorted-subset donors showed higher generation probabilities than non-shared clonotypes. When several donors were compared, the shared fraction of clonotypes was around 5.1% for naive CD4, 3.5% to 4% for naive CD8, roughly 2.5% for memory CD4, and 0.35% to 0.4% for memory CD8. Sampling was limited to blood, and TCR repertoires in tissue likely differ from TCR repertoires in blood. Incomplete sequencing was indicated by rarefaction of sorted-subset datasets, despite the large sequencing depth. Based on pairwise subsampling, the degree of clonotype sharing among donors was expected to be affected by sequencing depth.

The TCR was taken from a woman in her thirties in good health. The specimen sequenced was naive CD8+ T cells sorted from blood. The label giving this sample's cell subset or site can be read as: CD45RA+CCR7+.

In nucleotide form, the sequence is TGCGCCAGCAGCCAAGTGGGGTTGATCCGACAGGGAAGAGAAGCTTTCTTT. Translated, this gives CASSQVGLIRQGREAFF. The sequence is built from TRBV4-1 and TRBJ1-1; 7 of the junction bases match TRBD1. The CDR3 covers 17 residues, taking in both the cysteine and the phenylalanine. Only CDR3 DNA remains: 51 bases, in frame from the first base. Trimming accounts for 1 base at V and 8 bases at J, while the number of junction bases matched to no gene is 16. As encoded in the germline V gene, CDR1 is MGHRA while CDR2 is YSYEKL.